The 30 T cell receptor beta chains reported below all come from one sample, sequenced in a study of T cell responses to AZD1222 COVID-19 vaccine. Sequencing used immunoSEQ multiplex PCR; TCRdb keeps in-frame clones, though not all of them. The sample has 110,000 to 150,000 clones; about 93% are singletons. Sequencing used peripheral blood, obtained on day 0 of AZD1222 vaccination. The receptors come from an adult in good health.

The J gene is TRBJ1-6, the V gene TRBV10-2, with a tentative D call TRBD1 (5 bases). The germline V and J ends were trimmed by 3 bases and 8 bases, with 17 bases remaining between them. This CDR3 contains 16 residues. The germline V gene has CDR1 WSHSY and CDR2 SAAADI. DNA of the CDR3: TGCGCCAGCAGTGAAAGGTCCCAGGGCGCAGATTCACCCCTCCACTTT. It specifies CASSERSQGADSPLHF.

This clone turned up a few times. V is TRBV5-4 and J is TRBJ2-6; the D is unclear. Germline V CDR1 and CDR2: SGHNT, YYREEE (reference sequence). This CDR3 region has 17 residues. Deletions cut 0 bases from V and 4 bases from J, with 14 bases between. The CDR3 reads CASSLDESVSGANVLTF. In nucleotides, the CDR3 is TGTGCCAGCAGCTTGGATGAGTCGGTTAGCGGGGCCAACGTCCTGACTTTC. The whole variable domain, filled in from reference TRBV5-4 and TRBJ2-6, reads ETGVTQSPTHLIKTRGQQVTLRCSSQSGHNTVSWYQQALGQGPQFIFQYYREEENGRGNFPPRFSGLQFPNYSSELNVNALELDDSALYLCASSLDESVSGANVLTFGAGSRLTVL.

Comments on this clone: The junction departs from germline at one end; a sequencing error may be responsible. The gene calls are TRBV30 and TRBJ1-2, with 7 positions matching TRBD1. CDR3 size: 13 residues. Germline assignment: CDR1 GTSNPN and CDR2 SVGIG (reference sequence). CDR3 bases: TGTGCCTGCAGTGACAGGGAAAGCTATGGCTACACCTTC. Translated, it gives CACSDRESYGYTF.

This CDR3 reads CASSELTYEQYF. CDR3 DNA: TGTGCCAGCAGTGAATTGACCTACGAGCAGTACTTC. The chain has TRBV2 and TRBJ2-7; no clear D gene. With 2 bases removed from V and 2 bases from J, the gap between germline ends came to 4 bases. CDR1 and CDR2 from the germline V gene are SNHLY and FYNNEI. The CDR3 sequence is 12 residues long.

V is TRBV3-1 (or the pseudogene TRBV3-2) and J is TRBJ2-7, with a weak D call TRBD1 (6 bases). V lost 1 base and J 4 bases, leaving 14 bases between the germline ends. The CDR3 runs to 15 residues. Germline V CDR1 and CDR2: LGHDT, YNNKEL (reference sequence). This CDR3 reads CASSQVIGTTYEQYF. In DNA, the CDR3 is TGTGCCAGCAGCCAAGTTATAGGGACAACATACGAGCAGTACTTC.

Note on this clone: The sample holds other DNA sequences that translate to the same CDR3. The rearrangement joins TRBV28 to TRBJ1-4; D not certain. This CDR3 has 12 residues. Germline V gene sequence: CDR1 MDHEN, CDR2 SYDVKM. Trimming pared 2 bases from V and 3 bases from J, leaving 1 base between. The CDR3 is CASSLPNEKLFF. As DNA, the CDR3 is TGTGCCAGCAGTTTACCTAATGAAAAACTGTTTTTT. Complete variable domain (other parts from reference TRBV28 and TRBJ1-4): DVKVTQSSRYLVKRTGEKVFLECVQDMDHENMFWYRQDPGLGLRLIYFSYDVKMKEKGDIPEGYSVSREKKERFSLILESASTNQTSMYLCASSLPNEKLFFGSGTQLSVL.

This rearrangement joins TRBV5-1 to TRBJ1-2; D not certain. V gave up 5 bases and J gave up 4 bases, with 15 bases separating them. The germline CDR1 and CDR2 sequences are SGHRS and YFSETQ. The CDR3 is made up of 14 amino acids. CDR3 region: CASRESGNSYGYTF. The CDR3 coding sequence is TGCGCCAGCAGAGAATCGGGCAACTCCTATGGCTACACCTTC.

The CDR3 is CASSVTTARNPIFF. Here the CDR3 DNA reads TGTGCCAGCAGCGTAACAACAGCCCGAAACCCGATTTTCTTT. V and J are TRBV9 and TRBJ1-1; D not resolved. The CDR3 length is 14 residues. Germline V gives CDR1 SGDLS, CDR2 YYNGEE. V lost 1 base, J lost 13 bases, and 20 bases lay in between. Full variable domain (rest looked up from reference TRBV9 and TRBJ1-1): DSGVTQTPKHLITATGQRVTLRCSPRSGDLSVYWYQQSLDQGLQFLIQYYNGEERAKGNILERFSAQQFPDLHSELNLSSLELGDSALYFCASSVTTARNPIFFGQGTRLTVV.

The chain joins TRBV3-1 (or the pseudogene TRBV3-2) to TRBJ2-2, with D unclear. Trimming removed 4 bases at V and 9 bases at J, with 12 bases between. This CDR3 is built from 13 residues. Germline V lookup: CDR1 LGHDT, CDR2 YNNKEL (reference sequence). CDR3 DNA sequence: TGTGCCAGCAGCCGGACGCTCCCCCGGGAGCTGTTTTTT. It yields the protein CASSRTLPRELFF.

The chain uses TRBV27 and TRBJ1-1, with D possibly being TRBD1 (5 bases). V was cut by 7 bases and J by 7 bases, with 16 bases left in between. This CDR3 contains 13 residues. Germline CDR1 reads MNHEY; CDR2 reads SMNVEV (reference sequence). The DNA of the CDR3 is TGTGCCAGCACCCCGGGGACCGACGATGAAGCTTTCTTT. This codes for CASTPGTDDEAFF.

The chain links TRBV9 to TRBJ1-2; 9 nucleotides line up with TRBD1. The J segment lost 4 bases and the V segment lost 4 bases, leaving 8 bases of the junction unmatched. This CDR3 spans 15 amino acids. Germline V gene data show CDR1 as SGDLS and CDR2 as YYNGEE. CDR3 in DNA: TGTGCCAGCAGCCCCAGGACAGGGGTTCTCTATGGCTACACCTTC. Translated, it gives CASSPRTGVLYGYTF.

The rearrangement joins TRBV13 to TRBJ2-2; TRBD2 might be the D (5 bases). The V and J ends lost 2 bases and 5 bases respectively, with 9 bases between them. Germline V gene data show CDR1 as PRHDT and CDR2 as FYEKMQ (reference sequence). This CDR3 has 14 residues. This CDR3 is CASSLTTGTGELFF. The CDR3 bases are TGTGCCAGCAGCTTAACTACGGGGACCGGGGAGCTGTTTTTT.

V gene TRBV12-5 combines with J gene TRBJ2-7, with TRBD2 as a possible D gene (7 bases). Germline CDR1 is LGHNT and CDR2 is FRNRAP. The CDR3 is made up of 15 amino acids. Trimming took off 2 bases at V and 2 bases at J, with 13 bases between the two ends. The CDR3 protein is CASGLSPGGAYEQYF. CDR3 coding DNA: TGTGCTAGTGGTTTGTCCCCGGGGGGCGCCTACGAGCAGTACTTC.

This rearrangement joins TRBV5-1 to TRBJ2-1, with 9 nucleotides matching TRBD2. Looked up from germline, CDR1 is SGHRS and CDR2 is YFSETQ. Trimming took 0 bases from V and 0 from J; bases not matched to a gene: 7. This CDR3 is built from 18 residues. The DNA for the CDR3 is TGCGCCAGCAGCTTGGGACTAGCGGTCCCGAGCTCCTACAATGAGCAGTTCTTC. This codes for CASSLGLAVPSSYNEQFF.

V is TRBV5-1 and J is TRBJ2-1; 8 positions agree with TRBD2. The V segment lost 3 bases and the J segment 0 bases; nucleotides outside the gene matches: 5. The length of the CDR3 is 16 residues. CDR1 and CDR2 (germline): SGHRS, YFSETQ. As DNA, the CDR3 is TGCGCCAGCAGCTGGCTAACTAGCGGCTCCTACAATGAGCAGTTCTTC. Translation gives CASSWLTSGSYNEQFF.

This clone appeared a single time. The gene calls are TRBV7-6 and TRBJ2-5; 9 nucleotides match TRBD1. V gave up 0 bases and J gave up 5 bases; unmatched junction bases: 7. This CDR3 has 16 residues. CDR1 and CDR2 (germline): SGHVS, FNYEAQ. Here the CDR3 reads CASSLALGDRVETQYF. CDR3 in DNA: TGTGCCAGCAGCTTAGCGCTAGGGGACAGGGTCGAGACCCAGTACTTC.

The chain links TRBV5-5 to TRBJ2-6, with no clear D. Germline CDR1 reads SGHKS; CDR2 reads YYEKEE (reference sequence). The CDR3 loop spans 18 amino acids. Trimming removed 3 bases at V and 1 base at J, with 17 bases between. The CDR3, as DNA: TGTGCCAGCAGCTCCCGAACCTCCCCGTGGTCTGGGGCCAACGTCCTGACTTTC. Translation: CASSSRTSPWSGANVLTF.

This rearrangement joins TRBV6-1 to TRBJ1-2; 7 positions match TRBD1. The V gene end was trimmed by 2 bases and the J gene end by 5 bases; junction bases not matched to a gene: 11. The CDR3 is made up of 16 amino acids. Germline CDR1 MNHNS, CDR2 SASEGT. The CDR3 spells CASSETFSRTGYGYTF. The CDR3 DNA reads as TGTGCCAGCAGTGAAACGTTTTCGCGGACAGGTTATGGCTACACCTTC.

The rearrangement joins TRBV11-2 to TRBJ2-7; 8 bases are shared with TRBD2. Losses at the gene ends were 5 bases for V and 6 bases for J; bases not matched to a gene: 12. The CDR3 extends over 15 amino acids. Looked up from germline, CDR1 is SGHAT and CDR2 is FQNNGV. CDR3 region: CASSPYSGATAEQYF. CDR3 coding DNA: TGTGCCAGCAGCCCGTATAGCGGGGCCACCGCCGAGCAGTACTTC.

The chain joins TRBV3-1 (or the pseudogene TRBV3-2) to TRBJ2-2; D is possibly TRBD2 (5 bases). V was clipped by 1 base and J by 4 bases, with 10 bases between them. The CDR3 contains 15 residues. Germline CDR1 reads LGHDT; CDR2 reads YNNKEL (reference sequence). The CDR3 bases are TGTGCCAGCAGCCAAGTTCCCGGGATCACCGGGGAGCTGTTTTTT. Protein product: CASSQVPGITGELFF.

The gene calls are TRBV7-2 and TRBJ2-1, with unresolved D. With 1 base removed from V and 4 bases from J, the gap between germline ends came to 11 bases. The CDR3 runs 15 residues. CDR1 and CDR2 from the germline V gene are SGHTA and FQGNSA. CDR3 DNA sequence: TGTGCCAGCAGCTTAGTTCCGGTGGGGTACAATGAGCAGTTCTTC. Its translation: CASSLVPVGYNEQFF.

This clone came up a few times. The V gene is TRBV9, the J gene TRBJ2-3; the D gene could be TRBD1 or TRBD2 (5 bases each). This CDR3 spans 14 amino acids. Deletions cut 0 bases from V and 4 bases from J, with 9 bases between. Per the germline V gene, CDR1 is SGDLS and CDR2 is YYNGEE. The CDR3 DNA is TGTGCCAGCAGCGTAGGGGGGACGTCAGATACGCAGTATTTT. Its protein product is CASSVGGTSDTQYF.

The gene calls are TRBV14 and TRBJ2-7; maybe TRBD1 (6 bases). CDR1 is SGHDN and CDR2 is FVKESK in the germline V gene. V was pared by 4 bases and J by 6 bases, with 13 bases between. The CDR3 is 13 amino acids. CDR3 sequence: CASSPAGVREQYF. Here the CDR3 DNA reads TGTGCCAGCAGCCCAGCAGGGGTTCGCGAGCAGTACTTC.

CDR3: CASSDLSNEQFF. DNA for the CDR3: TGCGCCAGCAGCGACCTGTCGAATGAGCAGTTCTTC. The rearrangement links TRBV4-3 to TRBJ2-1; D is uncertain. The CDR3 loop spans 12 amino acids. The V gene's germline CDR1 is LGHNA and CDR2 YSLEER. Trimming left V 5 bases short and J 7 bases short, with 9 bases between.

CDR3 nucleotides: TGTGCCAGCAGCGAGGCCCCGTCCCTAGCTAAAAACATTCAGTACTTC. Amino acids: CASSEAPSLAKNIQYF. V is TRBV9 and J is TRBJ2-4, with a weak D call TRBD2 (5 bases). V was pared by 3 bases and J by 4 bases, with 17 bases between. CDR1 and CDR2 (germline): SGDLS, YYNGEE. CDR3 length equals 16 residues.

The rearrangement links TRBV18 to TRBJ2-7; TRBD1 matches at 8 bases. The CDR3 consists of 14 residues. Trimming took 3 bases from V and 2 from J; bases not matched to a gene: 3. CDR1 is KGHSH and CDR2 is LQKENI in the germline V gene. CDR3 nucleotide sequence: TGTGCCAGCTCACCTTCGACAGGGGCCTACGAGCAGTACTTC. This translates into CASSPSTGAYEQYF.

J is TRBJ1-5 and V is TRBV6-2 or TRBV6-3, with D unclear. V shed 2 bases and J shed 0 bases, with 5 bases lying between them. Per the germline V gene, CDR1 is MNHEY and CDR2 is SVGEGT. The CDR3 is made up of 14 amino acids. CDR3 sequence: CASSYGYSNQPQHF. CDR3 in DNA: TGTGCCAGCAGTTACGGCTATAGCAATCAGCCCCAGCATTTT.

Only one count was recorded for this clone. The CDR3 reads CASSLDVSSYNEQFF. CDR3 coding DNA: TGTGCCAGCAGCTTGGACGTAAGCTCCTACAATGAGCAGTTCTTC. The chain links TRBV5-4 to TRBJ2-1, with no clear D. Germline assignment: CDR1 SGHNT and CDR2 YYREEE (reference sequence). This CDR3 has 15 residues. Trimming cost V 0 bases and J 0 bases, with 7 bases left between them.

About this clone itself: Other DNA sequences in this sample translate to the same CDR3. The chain has TRBV18 and TRBJ1-1; D ambiguous. This CDR3 region has 13 residues. CDR1 and CDR2 (germline): KGHSH, LQKENI. V lost 6 bases and J lost 1, with 9 bases in between. CDR3 nucleotide sequence: TGTGCCAGCTCTCCAGGCGCGAACACTGAAGCTTTCTTT. Translation gives CASSPGANTEAFF.

V gene TRBV6-5 combines with J gene TRBJ1-1; possibly TRBD1 for D (6 bases). The CDR3 loop spans 15 amino acids. Germline values: CDR1 MNHEY, CDR2 SVGAGI. Trimming took 2 bases from V and 1 from J, leaving 11 bases between them. The CDR3 here is CASSYRTVGNTEAFF. In nucleotides, the CDR3 is TGTGCCAGCAGTTACAGGACAGTCGGGAACACTGAAGCTTTCTTT.